These 2 T cell receptor beta chains share one sample of origin, sequenced in a study of control samples from healthy donors and cancer patients. Using immunoSEQ multiplex PCR, the repertoire was profiled, and TCRdb retains in-frame clones only, with some absent. Here the sample spans 150,000 or so clones, approximately 94% being singletons. The sequencing input was blood. The receptor set was obtained from a man younger than 35 in good health.

The J gene is TRBJ1-2, the V gene TRBV6-6; 9 nucleotides line up with TRBD1. Germline loops: CDR1 MNHNY, CDR2 SVGAGI (reference sequence). This CDR3 is 13 amino acids long. The CDR3: CGGQGRMSDGYTF. CDR3 sequence (DNA): TGTGGGGGACAGGGAAGGATGTCGGATGGCTACACCTTC.

The chain recombines TRBV6-5 with TRBJ2-3; 7 bases map to TRBD1. The trim removed 10 bases at V and 3 bases at J, leaving 13 bases unmatched. Germline V CDR1 and CDR2: MNHEY, SVGAGI. This CDR3 has 15 residues. The CDR3: CATLWTGRRTDTQYF. Written as DNA, the CDR3 is TGTGCCACGCTTTGGACAGGTCGGCGAACAGATACGCAGTATTTT.